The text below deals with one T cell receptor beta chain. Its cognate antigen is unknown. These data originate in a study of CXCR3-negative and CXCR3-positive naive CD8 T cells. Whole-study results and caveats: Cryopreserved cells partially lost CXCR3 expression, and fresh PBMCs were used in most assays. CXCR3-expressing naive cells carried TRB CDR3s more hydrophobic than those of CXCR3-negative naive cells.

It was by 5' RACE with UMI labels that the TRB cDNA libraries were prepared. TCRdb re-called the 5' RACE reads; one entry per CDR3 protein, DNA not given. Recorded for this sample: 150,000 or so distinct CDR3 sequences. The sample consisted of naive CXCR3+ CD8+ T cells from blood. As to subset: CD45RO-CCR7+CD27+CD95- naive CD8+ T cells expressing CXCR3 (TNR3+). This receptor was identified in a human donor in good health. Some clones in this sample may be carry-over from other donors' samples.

The CDR3 reads CASSHLGWAELTGELFF. V is TRBV11-3 and J is TRBJ2-2; checking the TCRdb D call of TRBD2 is not possible without DNA. CDR1 is SGHNT and CDR2 is YENEEA in the germline V gene. The CDR3 is 17 residues long.